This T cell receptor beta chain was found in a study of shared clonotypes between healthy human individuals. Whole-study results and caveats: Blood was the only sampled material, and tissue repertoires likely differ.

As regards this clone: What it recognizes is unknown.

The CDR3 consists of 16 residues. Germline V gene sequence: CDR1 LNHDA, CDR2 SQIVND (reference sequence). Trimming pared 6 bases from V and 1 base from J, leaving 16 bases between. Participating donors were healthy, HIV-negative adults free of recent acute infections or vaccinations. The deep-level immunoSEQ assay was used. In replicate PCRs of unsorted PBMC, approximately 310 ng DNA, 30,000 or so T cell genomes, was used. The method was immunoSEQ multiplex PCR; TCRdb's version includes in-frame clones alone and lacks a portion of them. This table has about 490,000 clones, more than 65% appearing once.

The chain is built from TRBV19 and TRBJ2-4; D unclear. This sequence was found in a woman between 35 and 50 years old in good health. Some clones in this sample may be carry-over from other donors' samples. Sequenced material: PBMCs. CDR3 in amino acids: CASSPHAFGAKNIQYF. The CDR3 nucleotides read TGTGCCAGTAGCCCCCACGCCTTTGGCGCCAAAAACATTCAGTACTTC.